This TCR beta chain appears in the sequencing data of a study of cytomegalovirus exposure and HLA in healthy donors. Unmatched junction bases numbered 3, after V lost 2 bases and J lost 4 bases. The CDR3 runs to 15 residues. CDR1 and CDR2 from the germline V gene are SNHLY and FYNNEI. Profiled with immunoSEQ multiplex PCR; TCRdb holds only in-frame clones, not every one. Found here are about 190,000 clones, roughly 83% of them singletons; the top ten hold around 1.6%. From the 120-subject validation cohort, which was separate from the approximately 670-subject first cohort, the donors were drawn. For this clone: Antigen: not known.

Points from the study as a whole: Associated with cytomegalovirus, according to the listing, were around 160 TCR beta chains. A later analysis found first-cohort TCR clusters tended to co-occur in the 130 or so validation repertoires. Rare sequences made up most TCRs, while some public TCRs were found in many donors.

The TCR was taken from a woman between 18 and 29 years old in good health and CMV-seronegative. Sequencing input: PBMCs. The chain carries TRBV2 and TRBJ1-2, with 11 bases aligning to TRBD1. In DNA form, the CDR3 reads TGTGCCAGCAGTGAACCGGGACAGGGGGGCTATGGCTACACCTTC. Amino acid sequence: CASSEPGQGGYGYTF.